This T cell receptor beta chain was sequenced for a study of a mutant IDH1 vaccine in newly diagnosed glioma. Time point given: week 23, last vaccination. Every single dose of the vaccine, 300 ug of mutant IDH1 20-mer peptide, came with topical imiquimod. The method was immunoSEQ multiplex PCR; TCRdb's version includes in-frame clones alone and lacks a portion of them. The sample has some 80,000 clones; around 83% are singletons. The CDR3 length is 17 residues. Germline CDR1 reads SEHNR; CDR2 reads FQNEAQ (reference sequence). V was pared by 5 bases and J by 6 bases, with 17 bases of the junction left unmatched. With respect to this clone: Its specificity is not known.

The chain couples TRBV7-9 to TRBJ2-3; TRBD1 matches 7 bases. Sample: PBMCs, taken from a glioma patient whose treatment included an IDH1 peptide vaccine. This TCR derives from a woman in her 50s with glioma. The CDR3 DNA sequence: TGTGCCAGCAGCGGCGTGGAGACAGGGAAGCCCGGGGATACGCAGTATTTT. It encodes CASSGVETGKPGDTQYF. Looking up the rest from reference TRBV7-9 and TRBJ2-3 gives the full variable domain: DTGVSQNPRHKITKRGQNVTFRCDPISEHNRLYWYRQTLGQGPEFLTYFQNEAQLEKSRLLSDRFSAERPKGSFSTLEIQRTEQGDSAMYLCASSGVETGKPGDTQYFGPGTRLTVL.